Below, 18 T cell receptor beta chains from the same sample are listed, as sequenced in a study of cytomegalovirus exposure and HLA in healthy donors. With 60 Vbeta and 13 Jbeta primers, the PCR was carried out. Profiled with immunoSEQ multiplex PCR; TCRdb holds only in-frame clones, not every one. The sample has 150,000 or so clones, 60% to 80% seen once. Material: PBMCs. Receptor source: a male donor in good health and CMV-seronegative.

The chain recombines TRBV29-1 with TRBJ2-1; D is possibly TRBD2 (5 bases). The CDR3 consists of 14 residues. The germline V gene encodes CDR1 SQVTM and CDR2 ANQGSEA. Trimming pared 0 bases from V and 8 bases from J, leaving 14 bases between. The CDR3 DNA is TGCAGCGTTGAAGACCGTGTCGACGGGGATGAGCAGTTCTTC. Translated, it gives CSVEDRVDGDEQFF.

The rearrangement joins TRBV21-1 to TRBJ1-2; TRBD1, the table's D call, was not compared with the DNA. TRBV21-1 represents a pseudogene. This CDR3 comprises 16 residues. Here the CDR3 DNA reads TGTGCCAGCAGCAAAGTTCACGGCAGGGTGAACTATGGCTACACCTTC. Encoded protein: CASSKVHGRVNYGYTF.

The J gene is TRBJ2-7, the V gene TRBV18; TRBD2 might be the D (5 bases). Germline CDR1 and CDR2: KGHSH and LQKENI. The CDR3 length is 13 residues. V was clipped by 3 bases and J by 7 bases, with 13 bases between them. The CDR3 is CASSPGPSGEQYF. In nucleotides, the CDR3 is TGTGCCAGCTCACCCGGGCCGTCGGGGGAGCAGTACTTC.

This rearrangement joins TRBV9 to TRBJ2-7, with 11 bases identical to TRBD2. CDR1 is SGDLS, CDR2 YYNGEE, per germline. The V and J ends lost 4 bases and 7 bases, in that order; junction bases with no gene match: 7. This CDR3 is 14 amino acids long. The CDR3 here is CASSSSGGVGEQYF. The CDR3 DNA is TGTGCCAGCAGCAGTAGCGGGGGGGTAGGTGAGCAGTACTTC.

The V gene is TRBV11-3, the J gene TRBJ2-1, with 10 positions matching TRBD1. This CDR3 is built from 18 residues. Per germline, CDR1 SGHNT and CDR2 YENEEA. Losses at the gene ends were 1 base for V and 3 bases for J; bases not matched to a gene: 9. CDR3 amino acids: CASSLGQGARYSYNEQFF. As DNA, the CDR3 is TGTGCCAGCAGCTTAGGACAGGGGGCCCGATATAGCTACAATGAGCAGTTCTTC.

This clone turned up a few times. This chain joins TRBV6-1 and TRBJ1-6; D is ambiguous. The V gene lost 4 bases and the J gene lost 10 bases, with 11 bases spanning the gap. This CDR3 spans 13 amino acids. Germline loops: CDR1 MNHNS, CDR2 SASEGT. The CDR3 region has the DNA TGTGCCAGCAGTGGGGAGGCCATCTCACCCCTCCACTTT. Translated: CASSGEAISPLHF.

The chain is built from TRBV28 and TRBJ1-5; a weak D match, TRBD1 (5 bases). V was shortened by 6 bases and J by 2 bases, with 11 bases between the two germline ends. The CDR3 length is 14 residues. The V gene's germline CDR1 is MDHEN and CDR2 SYDVKM. CDR3 loop: CASSPTTGNQPQHF. In nucleotides, the CDR3 is TGTGCCAGCAGCCCCACGACAGGCAATCAGCCCCAGCATTTT.

This clone was seen once. This chain links TRBV5-1 with TRBJ2-1; TRBD2 matches at 8 bases. With V trimmed by 4 bases and J by 3 bases, 12 bases remained unmatched. The germline gives CDR1 SGHRS, CDR2 YFSETQ. The CDR3 is 17 amino acids. The CDR3 sequence: CASSPVGGGRFYNEQFF. In nucleotides, the CDR3 is TGCGCCAGCAGCCCCGTAGGCGGGGGGCGTTTCTACAATGAGCAGTTCTTC.

The CDR3 sequence is CASRPNGQGARGGYTF. CDR3 nucleotides: TGTGCCAGCAGGCCGAATGGACAGGGGGCGCGTGGAGGCTACACCTTC. The genes are TRBV7-2 and TRBJ1-2; TRBD1 matches 11 bases. V gave up 6 bases and J gave up 8 bases; unmatched junction bases: 14. Germline loops: CDR1 SGHTA, CDR2 FQGNSA. The CDR3 extends over 16 amino acids.

CDR3 in amino acids: CAISESGMGARLSSYNEQFF. The CDR3, as DNA: TGTGCCATCAGTGAGTCGGGTATGGGGGCCCGATTATCCTCCTACAATGAGCAGTTCTTC. This rearrangement joins TRBV10-3 to TRBJ2-1, with D perhaps matching TRBD1 (6 bases). CDR1 and CDR2 (germline): ENHRY, SYGVKD. V lost 0 bases, J lost 0 bases, and 21 bases lay in between. The CDR3 is 20 residues long.

The chain is built from TRBV19 and TRBJ1-5; possibly TRBD1 for D (6 bases). The CDR3 sequence is 15 residues long. Per germline, CDR1 LNHDA and CDR2 SQIVND (reference sequence). V gave up 6 bases and J gave up 4 bases, with 16 bases separating them. The CDR3 coding sequence is TGTGCCAGTAGAGGGGTGGACAGTTTAAATCAGCCCCAGCATTTT. It codes for CASRGVDSLNQPQHF. Combining the CDR3 with reference TRBV19 and TRBJ1-5 gives the whole variable domain DGGITQSPKYLFRKEGQNVTLSCEQNLNHDAMYWYRQDPGQGLRLIYYSQIVNDFQKGDIAEGYSVSREKKESFPLTVTSAQKNPTAFYLCASRGVDSLNQPQHFGDGTRLSIL.

The V and J genes are TRBV6-5 and TRBJ2-2, with 7 bases identical to TRBD1. The CDR3 runs to 15 residues. Germline V gives CDR1 MNHEY, CDR2 SVGAGI. V dropped 5 bases and J dropped 7; count of bases not matched to a gene: 10. The CDR3 coding sequence is TGTGCCAGCAGTCAGACACAGGGGCTCGTCGGGGAGCTGTTTTTT. This translates into CASSQTQGLVGELFF.

In its sample, this clone was seen once. As DNA, the CDR3 is TGTGCCAGCAGCTCCCCGACAGGGCGCACCGGGGAGCTGTTTTTT. This codes for CASSSPTGRTGELFF. The chain recombines TRBV5-5 with TRBJ2-2; the match to TRBD1 covers 7 bases. The CDR3 spans 15 residues. Germline V gene data show CDR1 as SGHKS and CDR2 as YYEKEE (reference sequence). Germline trimming cut 3 bases from V and 4 bases from J; bases unmatched to any gene: 6.

This clone was seen a few times. The chain combines TRBV6-5 with TRBJ1-4; maybe TRBD1 (6 bases). CDR3 size: 13 residues. Germline V lookup: CDR1 MNHEY, CDR2 SVGAGI. V lost 11 bases and J 7 bases, leaving 17 bases between the germline ends. CDR3 loop: CASRGGRVEKLFF. The CDR3 bases are TGTGCCTCAAGGGGGGGGCGGGTTGAAAAACTGTTTTTT.

The V call is TRBV28, the J call TRBJ2-1; a weak D match, TRBD2 (5 bases). Germline V gives CDR1 MDHEN, CDR2 SYDVKM. The CDR3 is 12 residues long. V dropped 7 bases and J dropped 8 bases, with 12 bases sitting between them. CDR3 sequence: CASISEGDEQFF. CDR3 sequence (DNA): TGTGCCAGCATTTCCGAGGGCGATGAGCAGTTCTTC.

This chain links TRBV12-5 with TRBJ2-5; 14 bases are shared with TRBD2. The better agreement between TRBJ2-7 and the DNA end casts doubt on the J call. The V gene's germline CDR1 is LGHNT and CDR2 FRNRAP. This CDR3 spans 15 amino acids. Written as DNA, the CDR3 is TGTGCTAGTGGTTCCAGACTAGCGGGAGGGGACGAGCAGTACTTC. Translating gives CASGSRLAGGDEQYF.

V and J are TRBV19 and TRBJ2-6, with 11 bases aligning to TRBD1. Germline values: CDR1 LNHDA, CDR2 SQIVND (reference sequence). The length of the CDR3 is 18 residues. J lost 4 bases, V lost 8 bases, and 13 bases had no gene match. CDR3 bases: TGTGCCAGTGGGACTTTCGGACAGGGGGCTAACGGGGCCAACGTCCTGACTTTC. Translated: CASGTFGQGANGANVLTF.

The gene calls are TRBV28 and TRBJ1-6, with 9 bases fitting TRBD1. J gave up 10 bases and V 3 bases, and 7 bases lay outside the gene matches. This CDR3 comprises 15 residues. CDR1 is MDHEN, CDR2 SYDVKM, per germline. The CDR3 loop reads CASSFRDRDYSPLHF. The CDR3 DNA follows: TGTGCCAGCAGTTTTCGGGACAGGGATTACTCACCCCTCCACTTT.